The clone carrying this TCR beta chain was recorded once. V gave up 4 bases and J gave up 1 base, with 14 bases separating them. This CDR3 spans 15 amino acids. Germline V CDR1 and CDR2: SGDLS, YYNGEE. This specimen comes from a study of control samples from healthy donors and cancer patients. Generated by immunoSEQ multiplex PCR, the TCRdb table keeps only in-frame clones and is missing some. This sample has under 150,000 clones, with about 93% found just once. The TCR sequence derives from a man in his fifties with head and neck cancer. The chain uses TRBV9 and TRBJ1-2; no clear D. Specimen: PBMCs. CDR3 in DNA: TGTGCCAGCAGCCCCACCGGGCAGGTTAACTATGGCTACACCTTC. Protein: CASSPTGQVNYGYTF. The variable domain in full, completed from reference TRBV9 and TRBJ1-2, reads DSGVTQTPKHLITATGQRVTLRCSPRSGDLSVYWYQQSLDQGLQFLIQYYNGEERAKGNILERFSAQQFPDLHSELNLSSLELGDSALYFCASSPTGQVNYGYTFGSGTRLTVV.